Listed below are T cell receptor beta chains from one sample, sequenced in a study of blood T cell repertoires in COVID-19. Method: immunoSEQ multiplex PCR; TCRdb's copy keeps in-frame clones and lacks some. The profile shows roughly 260,000 clones, roughly 86% of them singletons. Source material: peripheral blood. The receptor set was obtained from a man between 40 and 49 years old who had recovered from COVID-19. Both conserved end residues are part of each CDR3. The D gene is left open where the match is weak. Not every row has a clone size; where given, it reads once, few, many or a size class.

j_call d_call clone_size v_call cdr3_length cdr3_aa cdr3_nt
TRBJ1-6 NA NA TRBV14 14 CASTPGWLDSPLHF TGTGCCAGCACCCCGGGGTGGTTGGATTCACCCCTCCACTTT
TRBJ2-2 NA NA TRBV7-2 14 CASSLAGGTGELFF TGTGCCAGCAGCTTAGCAGGGGGCACCGGGGAGCTGTTTTTT
TRBJ2-5 NA NA TRBV11-2 15 CASSLVVPPGGTQYF TGTGCCAGCAGCTTAGTAGTCCCTCCCGGAGGGACCCAGTACTTC
TRBJ1-2 NA NA TRBV7-2 14 CASSLAWRGGGYTF TGTGCCAGCAGCTTAGCGTGGCGGGGGGGTGGCTACACCTTC
TRBJ2-7 TRBD1 NA TRBV6-5 14 CASRQPGQGYEQYF TGTGCCAGCAGGCAGCCGGGACAGGGCTACGAGCAGTACTTC
TRBJ1-4 NA NA TRBV19 16 CASRTPPGKSNEKLFF TGTGCCAGTAGAACACCTCCGGGGAAATCTAATGAAAAACTGTTTTTT
TRBJ2-1 NA once TRBV11-2 13 CASSLETVNEQFF TGTGCCAGCAGCTTAGAAACAGTCAATGAGCAGTTCTTC
TRBJ1-2 NA few TRBV2 15 CASSPKRAPDYGYTF TGTGCCAGCAGTCCTAAGCGGGCACCCGACTATGGCTACACCTTC
TRBJ2-7 TRBD1 NA TRBV19 14 CASRGRTGDYEQYF TGTGCCAGTCGAGGGAGGACAGGGGATTACGAGCAGTACTTC
TRBJ1-2 TRBD1 once TRBV4-3 16 CASSPGGFGTAYGYTF TGCGCCAGCAGCCCGGGGGGGTTCGGGACAGCCTATGGCTACACCTTC
TRBJ2-6 NA NA TRBV7-3 14 CASSTGSGANVLTF TGTGCCAGCAGCACAGGGTCTGGGGCCAACGTCCTGACTTTC
TRBJ2-1 NA NA TRBV7-6 16 CASSPLGGAPYNEQFF TGTGCCAGCAGCCCCCTAGGCGGGGCACCCTACAATGAGCAGTTCTTC
TRBJ2-3 TRBD2 NA TRBV5-4 16 CASSWTSGRGSDTQYF TGTGCCAGCAGCTGGACTAGCGGGAGAGGATCAGATACGCAGTATTTT
TRBJ2-5 NA NA TRBV7-9 13 CASSLTPRETQYF TGTGCCAGCAGCTTAACCCCCAGAGAGACCCAGTACTTC
TRBJ1-2 TRBD1 NA TRBV3-1/TRBV3-2 16 CASSQADRGGRHGYTF TGTGCCAGCAGCCAAGCGGACAGGGGGGGTAGGCATGGCTACACCTTC
TRBJ1-2 TRBD1 NA TRBV27 12 CASGTGPYGYTF TGTGCCAGTGGGACAGGTCCCTATGGCTACACCTTC
TRBJ2-1 TRBD1 NA TRBV27 15 CASSLSRGRLDEQFF TGTGCCAGCAGTTTATCGAGGGGGCGGCTGGATGAGCAGTTCTTC
TRBJ2-1 NA NA TRBV5-1 16 CASSLRKRDTYNEQFF TGCGCCAGCAGCTTGAGAAAACGGGATACGTACAATGAGCAGTTCTTC
TRBJ2-7 TRBD2 NA TRBV5-1 15 CASSLEGTSGYEQYF TGCGCCAGCAGCTTGGAAGGGACTAGCGGCTACGAGCAGTACTTC
TRBJ1-4 TRBD1 NA TRBV7-6 14 CASSLGQGAEKLFF TGTGCCAGCAGCTTAGGACAGGGGGCTGAAAAACTGTTTTTT
TRBJ2-7 NA NA TRBV3-1/TRBV3-2 12 CASSPRGYEQYF TGTGCCAGCAGCCCCCGCGGCTACGAGCAGTACTTC
TRBJ2-3 NA NA TRBV12-5 19 CASGLAPRLGAGFSDTQYF TGTGCTAGTGGTTTGGCCCCACGTTTGGGGGCAGGGTTTTCAGATACGCAGTATTTT
TRBJ1-2 TRBD1 NA TRBV5-6 13 CASSFTGAGGYTF TGTGCCAGCAGCTTCACAGGGGCTGGTGGCTACACCTTC
TRBJ1-5 NA few TRBV6-6 15 CASSFQGQINQPQHF TGTGCCAGCAGCTTCCAAGGACAGATCAATCAGCCCCAGCATTTT
TRBJ2-7 TRBD2 NA TRBV11-2 17 CASRPAGTSGGAVEQYF TGTGCCAGCAGACCCGCCGGGACTAGCGGGGGGGCAGTTGAACAGTACTTC
TRBJ2-5 NA NA TRBV2 14 CASSPSAGGETQYF TGTGCCAGCAGCCCTTCCGCAGGAGGGGAGACCCAGTACTTC
TRBJ1-6 TRBD1 NA TRBV7-6 15 CASSSTTGLGSPLHF TGTGCCAGCAGCTCCACGACAGGGTTGGGATCACCCCTCCACTTT
TRBJ1-2 NA NA TRBV7-8 12 CASSLVGDGYTF TGTGCCAGCAGCTTAGTAGGGGATGGCTACACCTTC
TRBJ2-7 TRBD1 NA TRBV2 13 CASRDTGGYEQYF TGTGCCAGCAGAGATACAGGGGGCTACGAGCAGTACTTC
TRBJ2-3 TRBD2 NA TRBV4-1 19 CASSPPPGLAAKGRDTQYF TGCGCCAGCAGCCCCCCGCCGGGACTAGCGGCCAAAGGGAGAGATACGCAGTATTTT
TRBJ2-3 NA few TRBV24-1 14 CATNPRGSTDTQYF TGTGCCACCAACCCCCGCGGGAGCACAGATACGCAGTATTTT
TRBJ1-1 NA NA TRBV5-4 14 CASSPGLVDTEAFF TGTGCCAGCAGCCCTGGACTGGTGGACACTGAAGCTTTCTTT
TRBJ1-2 TRBD1 NA TRBV19 15 CASSVSQGALYGYTF TGTGCCAGTAGTGTCTCACAGGGGGCTCTCTATGGCTACACCTTC
TRBJ1-1 NA NA TRBV9 14 CASSVVAENTEAFF TGTGCCAGCAGCGTAGTAGCAGAAAACACTGAAGCTTTCTTT
TRBJ2-7 TRBD1 NA TRBV9 15 CASSIGTGTTNEQYF TGTGCCAGCAGCATAGGGACAGGGACGACCAACGAGCAGTACTTC
TRBJ2-2 TRBD2 NA TRBV7-2 16 CASSSKLAVNTGELFF TGTGCCAGCAGCTCCAAACTAGCGGTGAACACCGGGGAGCTGTTTTTT
TRBJ2-2 NA NA TRBV4-3 13 CASSQVGGGELFF TGCGCCAGCAGCCAAGTCGGGGGCGGGGAGCTGTTTTTT
TRBJ2-7 NA NA TRBV18 13 CASSPPYGYEQYF TGTGCCAGCTCACCACCGTACGGCTACGAGCAGTACTTC
TRBJ1-2 NA NA TRBV30 13 CAWSQGLAYGYTF TGTGCCTGGAGCCAGGGATTAGCCTATGGCTACACCTTC
TRBJ2-3 TRBD2 once TRBV27 17 CASSSPGTSGSLYTQYF TGTGCCAGCAGTTCCCCCGGGACTAGCGGGAGTTTATATACGCAGTATTTT
TRBJ2-7 TRBD1 many TRBV10-1 15 CASSATLTGSYEQYF TGCGCCAGCAGTGCCACCCTGACAGGGTCGTACGAGCAGTACTTC
TRBJ2-6 TRBD1 once TRBV5-1 17 CASSLGIGGAGANVLTF TGCGCCAGCAGCTTGGGTATAGGGGGCGCTGGGGCCAACGTCCTGACTTTC
TRBJ2-1 TRBD2 NA TRBV7-2 18 CASSLARGGLAAYNEQFF TGTGCCAGCAGCTTAGCGCGGGGAGGACTAGCGGCGTACAATGAGCAGTTCTTC
TRBJ2-4 TRBD2 NA TRBV2 15 CASSGSGVAKNIQYF TGTGCCAGCAGTGGTAGCGGGGTGGCCAAAAACATTCAGTACTTC
TRBJ1-5 NA NA TRBV7-2 13 CASSYHRDQPQHF TGTGCCAGCAGCTACCACAGGGATCAGCCCCAGCATTTT
TRBJ2-7 NA NA TRBV9 14 CASSPTGSGYEQYF TGTGCCAGCAGCCCGACCGGGAGTGGGTACGAGCAGTACTTC
TRBJ2-7 NA NA TRBV9 14 CASSVGGPSYEQYF TGTGCCAGCAGCGTAGGGGGGCCTTCCTACGAGCAGTACTTC
TRBJ2-5 TRBD2 NA TRBV5-1 15 CASSLTSGRTETQYF TGCGCCAGCAGCTTGACTAGCGGTAGAACAGAGACCCAGTACTTC
TRBJ2-1 TRBD2 NA TRBV5-1 15 CASSREAGDSNEQFF TGCGCCAGCAGCCGCGAAGCGGGAGACTCCAATGAGCAGTTCTTC
TRBJ2-7 NA NA TRBV2 12 CASGRRSYEQYF TGTGCCAGCGGGCGCCGATCCTACGAGCAGTACTTC
TRBJ2-4 NA NA TRBV27 11 CASIKLGIQYF TGTGCCAGCATAAAACTAGGGATTCAGTACTTC
TRBJ1-4 NA NA TRBV3-1/TRBV3-2 11 CASSQGRKLFF TGTGCCAGCAGCCAGGGGAGAAAACTGTTTTTT
TRBJ2-1 TRBD1 NA TRBV2 14 CASRVGTGVNEQFF TGTGCCAGCAGGGTCGGGACAGGGGTAAATGAGCAGTTCTTC
TRBJ1-5 NA NA TRBV12-3/TRBV12-4 12 CASKGPNQPQHF TGTGCCAGCAAGGGGCCCAATCAGCCCCAGCATTTT